This T cell receptor beta chain originates from a study of blood T cell repertoires in COVID-19. Assay used: immunoSEQ multiplex PCR; TCRdb lists only in-frame clones, some missing. The table includes approximately 300,000 clones, 86% detected once. The length of the CDR3 is 19 residues. Sequenced: peripheral blood. The chain uses TRBV21-1 and TRBJ2-7; TRBD1, the D gene given by the table, was not confirmed from the DNA. TRBV21-1 is tagged as a pseudogene. The receptor was isolated from a woman aged 45-60 years with acute or convalescent COVID-19. The CDR3 protein is CASSTNRPAHHRLFYEQYF. The CDR3 bases are TGTGCCAGCAGCACAAACAGGCCGGCCCACCATCGCTTATTTTACGAGCAGTACTTC.